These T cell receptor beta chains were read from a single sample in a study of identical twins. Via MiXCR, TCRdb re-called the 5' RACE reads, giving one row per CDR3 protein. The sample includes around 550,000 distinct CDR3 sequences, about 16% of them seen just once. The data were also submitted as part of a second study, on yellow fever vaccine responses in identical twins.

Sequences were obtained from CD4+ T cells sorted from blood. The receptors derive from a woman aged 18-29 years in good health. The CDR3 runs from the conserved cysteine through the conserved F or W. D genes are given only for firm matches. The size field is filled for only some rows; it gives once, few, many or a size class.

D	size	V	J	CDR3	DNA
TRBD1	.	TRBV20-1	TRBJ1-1	CSARDWNTGTGLNTEAFF	TGCAGTGCTAGAGATTGGAACACCGGGACAGGGTTAAACACTGAAGCTTTCTTT
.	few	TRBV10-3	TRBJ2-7	CAISEGRGDYEQYF	TGTGCCATCAGTGAGGGCAGGGGAGACTACGAGCAGTACTTC
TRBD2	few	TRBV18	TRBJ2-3	CASSPLSGGATDTQYF	TGTGCCAGCTCACCACTTTCGGGAGGTGCCACAGATACGCAGTATTTT
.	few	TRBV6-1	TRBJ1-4	CASSEGVRNEKLFF	TGTGCCAGCAGTGAAGGTGTGCGGAATGAAAAACTGTTTTTT
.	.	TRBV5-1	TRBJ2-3	CASSKTSTDTQYF	TGCGCCAGCAGCAAGACAAGCACAGATACGCAGTATTTT
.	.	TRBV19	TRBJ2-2	CASSIQGITGELFF	TGTGCCAGTAGTATTCAAGGGATCACCGGGGAGCTGTTTTTT
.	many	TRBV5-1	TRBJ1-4	CASSTEGGLNEKLFF	TGCGCCAGCAGCACGGAAGGGGGTCTAAACGAAAAACTGTTTTTT
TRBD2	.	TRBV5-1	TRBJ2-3	CASSPNPSGSSTDTQYF	TGCGCCAGCAGCCCGAACCCTAGCGGATCTAGCACAGATACGCAGTATTTT
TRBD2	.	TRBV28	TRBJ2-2	CASSASLAGGPVGELFF	TGTGCCAGCAGTGCCTCACTAGCGGGAGGGCCGGTCGGGGAGCTGTTTTTT
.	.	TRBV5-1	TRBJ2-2	CASSSLGSTGELFF	TGCGCCAGCAGCTCCCTCGGATCAACCGGGGAGCTGTTTTTT
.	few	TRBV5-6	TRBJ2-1	CASSWGVTGVSGIIYNEQFF	TGTGCCAGCAGCTGGGGGGTTACAGGGGTTAGCGGAATCATATACAATGAGCAGTTCTTC
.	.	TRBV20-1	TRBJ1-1	CSAPKLTEAFF	TGCAGTGCTCCCAAGCTAACGGAAGCTTTCTTT
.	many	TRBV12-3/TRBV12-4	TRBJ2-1	CASSLAASDNEQFF	TGTGCCAGCAGTTTAGCGGCCTCGGACAATGAGCAGTTCTTC
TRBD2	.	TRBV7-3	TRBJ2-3	CASSPRLAASTDTQYF	TGTGCCAGCAGCCCCCGACTAGCGGCTAGCACAGATACGCAGTATTTT
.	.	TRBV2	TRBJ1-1	CASDRLNTEAFF	TGTGCCAGCGACAGGTTGAACACTGAAGCTTTCTTT
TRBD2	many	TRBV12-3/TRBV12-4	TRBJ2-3	CASRTSGATDTQYF	TGTGCCAGCAGGACTAGCGGGGCCACAGATACGCAGTATTTT
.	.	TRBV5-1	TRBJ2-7	CASSILGAYEQYF	TGCGCCAGCAGCATCCTTGGTGCCTACGAGCAGTACTTC
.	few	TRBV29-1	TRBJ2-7	CSVELYTGSEQYF	TGCAGCGTTGAGCTGTATACAGGGTCCGAGCAGTACTTC
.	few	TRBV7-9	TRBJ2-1	CASSLSQGYNEQFF	TGTGCCAGCAGCTTGTCGCAGGGGTACAATGAGCAGTTCTTC
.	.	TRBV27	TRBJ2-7	CASSPSTPGSSYEQYF	TGTGCCAGCAGTCCTAGTACCCCTGGGTCTTCCTACGAGCAGTACTTC
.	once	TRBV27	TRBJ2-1	CASRLTSLTSYNEQFF	TGTGCCAGCCGGCTTACTAGTTTAACGTCCTACAATGAGCAGTTCTTC
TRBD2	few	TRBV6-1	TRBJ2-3	CASLAVVRTDTQYF	TGTGCCAGCCTAGCGGTAGTTCGCACAGATACGCAGTATTTT
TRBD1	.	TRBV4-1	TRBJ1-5	CASSPQGGGGNQPQHF	TGCGCCAGCAGCCCCCAGGGGGGGGGAGGCAATCAGCCCCAGCATTTT
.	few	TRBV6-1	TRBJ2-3	CASNLRGFGGSTDTQYF	TGTGCCAGCAATCTCCGCGGGTTCGGGGGTAGCACAGATACGCAGTATTTT
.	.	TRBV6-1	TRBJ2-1	CASRAPGTEQFF	TGTGCCAGCAGGGCCCCCGGGACTGAGCAGTTCTTC
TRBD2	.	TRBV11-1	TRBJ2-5	CASSLTGTSGDTGETQYF	TGTGCCAGCAGCTTAACCGGGACTAGCGGGGACACGGGAGAGACCCAGTACTTC
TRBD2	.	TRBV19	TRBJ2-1	CATLPGGDRNEQFF	TGTGCCACCCTCCCTGGGGGGGATCGGAATGAGCAGTTCTTC
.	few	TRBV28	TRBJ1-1	CASSLTGVGTEAFF	TGTGCCAGCAGTTTGACAGGTGTGGGCACTGAAGCTTTCTTT
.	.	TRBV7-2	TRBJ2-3	CASSLMAPGAGDTQYF	TGTGCCAGCAGCTTAATGGCGCCAGGGGCCGGAGATACGCAGTATTTT
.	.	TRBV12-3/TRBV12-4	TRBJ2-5	CASSEKQETQYF	TGTGCCAGCAGTGAGAAACAAGAGACCCAGTACTTC
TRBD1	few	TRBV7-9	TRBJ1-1	CASSRGTGSFNTEAFF	TGTGCCAGCAGCAGAGGGACAGGGAGTTTTAACACTGAAGCTTTCTTT
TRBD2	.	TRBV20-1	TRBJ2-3	CSAREAGVGFPRDTQYF	TGCAGTGCTAGAGAAGCGGGAGTAGGGTTTCCGCGAGATACGCAGTATTTT
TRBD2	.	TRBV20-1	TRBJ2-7	CSAGSTSGGPGEQYF	TGCAGTGCTGGGTCGACTAGCGGGGGTCCGGGAGAGCAGTACTTC
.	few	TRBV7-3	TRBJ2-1	CASSQYASSYNEQFF	TGTGCCAGCAGCCAGTATGCTAGCTCCTACAATGAGCAGTTCTTC
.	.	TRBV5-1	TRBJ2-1	CASSLAGSPDEQFF	TGCGCCAGCAGCTTGGCCGGTTCCCCCGATGAGCAGTTCTTC
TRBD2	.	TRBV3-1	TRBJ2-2	CASSPPAGDSNTGELFF	TGTGCCTCCAGCCCCCCTGCGGGAGATAGTAACACCGGGGAGCTGTTTTTT
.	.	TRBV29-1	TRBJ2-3	CSVDWGQGNTQYF	TGCAGCGTTGATTGGGGGCAGGGGAATACGCAGTATTTT
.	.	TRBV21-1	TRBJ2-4	CASSPLNLAKNIQYF	TGTGCCAGCAGCCCCCTTAACCTAGCCAAAAACATTCAGTACTTC
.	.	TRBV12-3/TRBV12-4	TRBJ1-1	CASSSPSGGPNTEAFF	TGTGCCAGCAGTTCCCCTTCAGGAGGACCAAACACTGAAGCTTTCTTT
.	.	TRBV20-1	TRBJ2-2	CSAAKWNTGELFF	TGCAGTGCTGCGAAGTGGAACACCGGGGAGCTGTTTTTT
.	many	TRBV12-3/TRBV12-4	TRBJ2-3	CASSPNTDTQYF	TGTGCCAGCAGTCCCAACACAGATACGCAGTATTTT
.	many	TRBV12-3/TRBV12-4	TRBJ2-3	CASSMGLGTDTQYF	TGTGCCAGCAGTATGGGACTTGGCACAGATACGCAGTATTTT
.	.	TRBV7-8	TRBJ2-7	CASSLKAGISYEQYF	TGTGCCAGCAGCTTAAAAGCGGGCATATCCTACGAGCAGTACTTC
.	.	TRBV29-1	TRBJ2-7	CSAQVGTGEQYF	TGCAGCGCCCAGGTGGGCACTGGGGAGCAGTACTTC
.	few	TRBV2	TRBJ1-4	CARGATREGKLFF	TGTGCCAGGGGGGCGACGAGGGAGGGAAAACTGTTTTTT
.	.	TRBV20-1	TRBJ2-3	CSATGPGPEDTQYF	TGCAGTGCTACGGGCCCCGGTCCCGAAGATACGCAGTATTTT
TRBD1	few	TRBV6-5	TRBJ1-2	CASSYSGSRGIAAYGYTF	TGTGCCAGCAGTTACTCTGGTTCCAGGGGGATCGCCGCCTATGGCTACACCTTC
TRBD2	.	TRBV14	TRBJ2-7	CASSQATSGSWGEQYF	TGTGCCAGCAGCCAAGCTACTAGCGGGAGTTGGGGAGAGCAGTACTTC
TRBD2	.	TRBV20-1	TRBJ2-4	CSAPDSQRGGQYIQYF	TGCAGTGCCCCGGACAGCCAGCGGGGGGGCCAATACATTCAGTACTTC
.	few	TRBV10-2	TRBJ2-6	CASSDPWDGANVLTF	TGCGCCAGCAGTGACCCGTGGGACGGGGCCAACGTCCTGACTTTC
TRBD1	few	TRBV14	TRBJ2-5	CASSQGQGFWETQYF	TGTGCCAGCAGCCAAGGACAGGGATTTTGGGAGACCCAGTACTTC
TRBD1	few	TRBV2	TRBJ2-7	CASRGTVREQYF	TGTGCCAGCAGAGGGACAGTCCGCGAGCAGTACTTC
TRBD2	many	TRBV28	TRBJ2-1	CASSLIPMAGGRNEQFF	TGTGCCAGCAGTTTGATCCCTATGGCGGGAGGGCGCAATGAGCAGTTCTTC
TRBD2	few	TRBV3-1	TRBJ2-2	CASSQALAGGTGELFF	TGTGCCAGCAGCCAGGCTCTAGCGGGCGGCACCGGGGAGCTGTTTTTT
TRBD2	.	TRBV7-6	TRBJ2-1	CASSLGRLAGVYNEQFF	TGTGCCAGCAGCTTAGGACGGCTAGCGGGGGTTTACAATGAGCAGTTCTTC
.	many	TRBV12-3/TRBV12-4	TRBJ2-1	CASSPELDEQFF	TGTGCCAGCAGCCCTGAGCTCGATGAGCAGTTCTTC
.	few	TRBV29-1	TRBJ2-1	CSVGNSVYNEQFF	TGCAGCGTTGGGAATAGCGTTTACAATGAGCAGTTCTTC